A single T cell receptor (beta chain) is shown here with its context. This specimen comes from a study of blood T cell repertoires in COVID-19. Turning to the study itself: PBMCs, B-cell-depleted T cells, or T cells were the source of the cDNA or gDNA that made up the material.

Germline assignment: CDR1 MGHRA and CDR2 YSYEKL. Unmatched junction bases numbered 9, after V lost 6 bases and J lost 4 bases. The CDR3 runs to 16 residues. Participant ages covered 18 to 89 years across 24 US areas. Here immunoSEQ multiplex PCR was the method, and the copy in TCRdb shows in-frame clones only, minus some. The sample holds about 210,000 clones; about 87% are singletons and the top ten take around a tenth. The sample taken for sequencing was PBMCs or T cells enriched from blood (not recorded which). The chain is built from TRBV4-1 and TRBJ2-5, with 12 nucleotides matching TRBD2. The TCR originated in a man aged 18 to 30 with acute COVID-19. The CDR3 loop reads CASRGLAGGRSETQYF. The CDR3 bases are TGCGCCAGCAGGGGGCTAGCGGGAGGGCGATCAGAGACCCAGTACTTC.